The rows below give T cell receptor beta chains drawn from one sample of a study of shared clonotypes between healthy human individuals. Generated by immunoSEQ multiplex PCR, the TCRdb table keeps only in-frame clones and is missing some. Here the sample spans around 1.6 million clones, nearly 99% being singletons. The specimen sequenced was naive CD4+ T cells sorted from blood. These receptors came from a man aged 25 to 45 in good health. The CDR3 runs from the conserved cysteine through the conserved F or W. Each record gives: J gene, V gene, clone size, D gene, CDR3 protein, CDR3 DNA. A D gene is named only where the DNA matches it firmly. Clone size is stated in some rows and not others, as once, few, many or a class when expanded.

TRBJ2-3 TRBV7-9 . . CASSLTLGRAGTDTQYF TGTGCCAGCAGTCTTACCTTGGGAAGGGCGGGCACAGATACGCAGTATTTT
TRBJ2-3 TRBV5-1 . TRBD2 CASSSLTSRTTDTQYF TGCGCCAGCAGCTCCTTGACTAGCCGGACCACAGATACGCAGTATTTT
TRBJ1-5 TRBV9 . . CASSPCLGLHSNQPQHF TGTGCCAGCAGCCCTTGTTTAGGCCTTCATAGCAATCAGCCCCAGCATTTT
TRBJ2-5 TRBV5-4 . TRBD1 CASSSYRGPAETQYF TGTGCCAGCAGCTCATACAGGGGTCCCGCGGAGACCCAGTACTTC
TRBJ2-7 TRBV28 . TRBD1 CASSQGAPTYEQYF TGTGCCAGCAGCCAGGGGGCCCCTACCTACGAGCAGTACTTC
TRBJ2-7 TRBV5-1 . . CASSLVTDNPYEQYF TGCGCCAGCAGCTTGGTTACAGATAACCCCTACGAGCAGTACTTC
TRBJ2-7 TRBV7-9 . . CASSLIGLSYEQYF TGTGCCAGCAGCCTTATCGGGCTCTCCTACGAGCAGTACTTC
TRBJ1-1 TRBV10-3 . . CATLRTENTEAFF TGTGCCACCCTTCGGACGGAGAACACTGAAGCTTTCTTT
TRBJ1-1 TRBV25-1 once TRBD1 CASSESRTGDTEAFF TGTGCCAGCAGTGAGTCCAGGACAGGGGACACTGAAGCTTTCTTT
TRBJ2-3 TRBV28 . TRBD2 CASSLGLAGGTVYTQYF TGTGCCAGCAGTTTAGGACTAGCGGGAGGGACGGTGTATACGCAGTATTTT
TRBJ2-7 TRBV7-2 . . CASSLHLQDYEQYF TGTGCCAGCAGCTTACACTTGCAGGACTACGAGCAGTACTTC
TRBJ2-5 TRBV5-1 . . CASSPRASEETQYF TGCGCCAGCAGCCCCCGGGCTTCAGAAGAGACCCAGTACTTC
TRBJ2-5 TRBV11-2 . . CASSLVGTTQYF TGTGCCAGCAGCTTAGTTGGTACGACCCAGTACTTC
TRBJ2-5 TRBV25-1 . . CASSEFKGTQYF TGTGCCAGCAGTGAATTCAAGGGGACCCAGTACTTC
TRBJ1-5 TRBV9 . TRBD1 CASSVGQGDNQPQHF TGTGCCAGCAGCGTAGGGCAGGGGGACAATCAGCCCCAGCATTTT
TRBJ1-2 TRBV5-4 . TRBD1 CASSPPGQTGGYGYTF TGTGCCAGCAGCCCCCCGGGACAGACAGGGGGCTATGGCTACACCTTC
TRBJ2-7 TRBV10-3 . TRBD2 CAISESKVAGSSYEQYF TGTGCCATCAGTGAGTCGAAGGTAGCGGGGAGCTCCTACGAGCAGTACTTC
TRBJ2-3 TRBV5-1 . TRBD1 CASSLGQGNSGTDTQYF TGCGCCAGCAGCTTGGGACAGGGTAATAGTGGAACAGATACGCAGTATTTT
TRBJ1-5 TRBV19 . . CASMGSRVGNQPQHF TGTGCCAGTATGGGGTCCAGGGTCGGCAATCAGCCCCAGCATTTT
TRBJ1-5 TRBV29-1 . TRBD1 CSVRDRGLGQPQHF TGCAGCGTACGGGACAGGGGGCTAGGGCAGCCCCAGCATTTT
TRBJ1-1 TRBV5-1 . . CASSLAWGRPNTEAFF TGCGCCAGCAGCTTGGCTTGGGGCAGACCGAACACTGAAGCTTTCTTT
TRBJ2-4 TRBV9 . . CASSVGLGGAMDIQYF TGTGCCAGCAGCGTAGGGTTAGGTGGGGCCATGGACATTCAGTACTTC
TRBJ2-4 TRBV7-9 . . CASRNGGPHPNIQYF TGTGCCAGCAGGAATGGAGGGCCCCACCCAAACATTCAGTACTTC
TRBJ2-1 TRBV5-1 . . CASSLGPPGNEQFF TGCGCCAGCAGCTTGGGTCCTCCCGGCAATGAGCAGTTCTTC